The entry below gives a single T cell receptor (beta chain) sequence along with its context. This sample is part of a study of blood T cell repertoires in COVID-19. Using immunoSEQ multiplex PCR, the repertoire was profiled, and TCRdb retains in-frame clones only, with some absent. The sample has about 330,000 clones, more than 75% seen once. This CDR3 is 15 amino acids long. V lost 1 base, J lost 5 bases, and 7 bases stayed unmatched. Germline V gene lookup returns CDR1 KGHSH and CDR2 LQKENI. The rearrangement joins TRBV18 to TRBJ1-2; 7 bases map to TRBD1. What was sequenced was PBMCs or T cells enriched from blood (not recorded which). This TCR was recovered from a woman aged 25 to 39 who had recovered from COVID-19. The CDR3 region is CASSPQGATLYGYTF. For the CDR3, the DNA is TGTGCCAGCTCACCACAGGGGGCAACGTTGTATGGCTACACCTTC.